Listed below are T cell receptor beta chains from one sample, sequenced in a study of STAT3 mutations in large granular lymphocyte leukemia. Produced via immunoSEQ multiplex PCR; TCRdb's table is partial and in-frame only. Of 40,000 to 50,000 clones in the sample, around 80% were seen once. The specimen sequenced was PBMCs. All receptors derive from a human donor with T large granular lymphocyte leukemia. Some clones in this sample may be carry-over from other donors' samples. CDR3s include the opening cysteine and the closing phenylalanine or tryptophan. The D gene is left open where the match is weak. Size is stated for part of the rows, as once, few or many counts, or as a class when the clone is expanded.

j_call v_call d_call clone_size cdr3_aa cdr3_nt
TRBJ2-5 TRBV30 . . CAWSVLETQYF TGTGCCTGGAGTGTACTTGAGACCCAGTACTTC
TRBJ2-5 TRBV5-1 . . CASSPAWETQYF TGCGCCAGCAGCCCTGCGTGGGAGACCCAGTACTTC
TRBJ1-1 TRBV29-1 TRBD1 . CSVADRVNTEAFF TGCAGCGTGGCAGACAGGGTGAACACTGAAGCTTTCTTT
TRBJ2-2 TRBV9 TRBD2 . CASSVEGLATGELFF TGTGCCAGCAGCGTAGAGGGACTAGCGACCGGGGAGCTGTTTTTT
TRBJ2-3 TRBV18 . . CASSLLGRDTQYF TGTGCCAGCTCACTACTGGGCAGGGATACGCAGTATTTT
TRBJ2-5 TRBV12-5 . . CASGGLGGETQYF TGTGCTAGTGGGGGGCTCGGGGGAGAGACCCAGTACTTC
TRBJ2-3 TRBV5-1 . . CASSGATSTDTQYF TGCGCCAGCTCCGGGGCGACTAGCACAGATACGCAGTATTTT
TRBJ1-5 TRBV19 TRBD1 . CASSLRDSLNQPQHF TGTGCCAGTAGCCTCCGGGACAGTCTCAATCAGCCCCAGCATTTT
TRBJ1-1 TRBV28 . . CASSLRQTEAFF TGTGCCAGCAGTCTAAGACAGACTGAAGCTTTCTTT
TRBJ2-1 TRBV11-3 . . CASSPLQSSYNEQFF TGTGCCAGCAGCCCTTTACAGTCATCCTACAATGAGCAGTTCTTC
TRBJ2-2 TRBV7-7 TRBD2 few CASTPGGAGELFF TGTGCTAGCACCCCTGGGGGGGCCGGGGAGCTGTTTTTT
TRBJ1-1 TRBV7-9 . . CASSSPGHPEAFF TGTGCCAGCAGCTCCCCGGGACACCCTGAAGCTTTCTTT
TRBJ2-3 TRBV7-8 . . CASSLGRADTQYF TGTGCCAGCAGTCTGGGAAGGGCTGATACGCAGTATTTT
TRBJ2-7 TRBV28 TRBD1 . CASTLDRGVAYEQYF TGTGCCAGCACTTTGGACAGGGGCGTTGCCTACGAGCAGTACTTC
TRBJ2-1 TRBV5-1 TRBD2 . CASSFGISGGFSSYNEQFF TGCGCCAGCAGCTTCGGGATTAGCGGGGGGTTTAGCTCCTACAATGAGCAGTTCTTC
TRBJ1-3 TRBV6-1 TRBD1 few CASSEAERQGQF TGTGCCAGCAGTGAAGCGGAACGACAGGGCCAGTTT
TRBJ2-5 TRBV6-5 TRBD2 . CASRGLAKTQYF TGTGCCAGCAGGGGACTAGCAAAGACCCAGTACTTC
TRBJ2-7 TRBV5-1 TRBD1 . CASSLVPGTGSEQYF TGCGCCAGCAGCTTGGTACCCGGGACAGGGAGCGAGCAGTACTTC
TRBJ1-1 TRBV28 . . CASSFYPGRIMNTEAFF TGTGCCAGCAGTTTTTACCCTGGCAGGATCATGAACACTGAAGCTTTCTTT
TRBJ1-2 TRBV20-1 . . CTGRYRLGYTF TGCACGGGCAGGTACCGACTAGGCTACACCTTC
TRBJ2-7 TRBV5-6 . . CASSLAGTPYEQYF TGTGCCAGCAGCTTGGCCGGGACGCCGTACGAGCAGTACTTC
TRBJ1-1 TRBV7-2 . few CASSPTVMNTEAFF TGTGCCAGCAGTCCGACTGTTATGAACACTGAAGCTTTCTTT
TRBJ2-2 TRBV18 . . CASSPLGGWTGELFF TGTGCCAGCTCACCACTGGGGGGATGGACCGGGGAGCTGTTTTTT
TRBJ1-4 TRBV15 . . CATSRDRGVEKLFF TGTGCCACCAGCAGAGATCGTGGGGTTGAAAAACTGTTTTTT
TRBJ2-1 TRBV11-2 TRBD1 . CASSGGQGNNEQFF TGTGCCAGCAGCGGGGGACAGGGAAACAATGAGCAGTTCTTC
TRBJ1-3 TRBV18 . . CASSPPGQFGNTIYF TGTGCCAGCTCACCGCCCGGACAGTTTGGAAACACCATATATTTT
TRBJ1-4 TRBV4-2 . once CASSQAGNRGRGEKLFF TGTGCCAGCAGCCAAGCTGGGAACCGAGGGCGGGGGGAAAAACTGTTTTTT